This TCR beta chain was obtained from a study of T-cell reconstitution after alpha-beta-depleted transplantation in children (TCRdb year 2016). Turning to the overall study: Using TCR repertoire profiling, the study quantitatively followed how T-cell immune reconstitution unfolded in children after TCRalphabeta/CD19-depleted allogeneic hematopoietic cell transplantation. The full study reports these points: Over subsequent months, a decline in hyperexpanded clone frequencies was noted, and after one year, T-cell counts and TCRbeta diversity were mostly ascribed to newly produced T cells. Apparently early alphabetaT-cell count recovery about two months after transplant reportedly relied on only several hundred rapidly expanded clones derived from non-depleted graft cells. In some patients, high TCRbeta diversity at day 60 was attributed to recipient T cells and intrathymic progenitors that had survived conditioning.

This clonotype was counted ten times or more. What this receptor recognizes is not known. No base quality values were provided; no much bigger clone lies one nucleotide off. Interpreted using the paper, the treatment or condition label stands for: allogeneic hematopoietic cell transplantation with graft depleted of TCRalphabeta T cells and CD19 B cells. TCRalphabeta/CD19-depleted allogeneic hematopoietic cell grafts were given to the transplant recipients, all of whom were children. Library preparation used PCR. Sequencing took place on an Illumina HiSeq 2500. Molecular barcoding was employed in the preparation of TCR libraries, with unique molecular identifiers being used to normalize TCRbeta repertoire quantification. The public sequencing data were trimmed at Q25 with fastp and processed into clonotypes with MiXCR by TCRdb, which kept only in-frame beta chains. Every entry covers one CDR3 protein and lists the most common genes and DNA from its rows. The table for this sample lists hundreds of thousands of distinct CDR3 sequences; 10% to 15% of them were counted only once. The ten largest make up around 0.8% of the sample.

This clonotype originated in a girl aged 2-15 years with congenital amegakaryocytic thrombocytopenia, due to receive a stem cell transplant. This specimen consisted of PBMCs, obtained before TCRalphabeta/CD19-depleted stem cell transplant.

At the DNA level, the sequence is TGTGCCACCGAGCAGGGGAGTGGATCACCCCTCCACTTT. This gives the protein CATEQGSGSPLHF. The chain is encoded by TRBV15 joined to TRBJ1-6; the D segment could be TRBD1, given 6 matching bases. The germline V gene (reference sequence) sets CDR1 to LNHNV and CDR2 to YYDKDF. The CDR3, from cysteine to phenylalanine, totals 13 residues. The DNA shown is the 39-base CDR3, in frame from base 1. The germline ends are 15 bases apart after V is trimmed by 8 bases and J by 10 bases.